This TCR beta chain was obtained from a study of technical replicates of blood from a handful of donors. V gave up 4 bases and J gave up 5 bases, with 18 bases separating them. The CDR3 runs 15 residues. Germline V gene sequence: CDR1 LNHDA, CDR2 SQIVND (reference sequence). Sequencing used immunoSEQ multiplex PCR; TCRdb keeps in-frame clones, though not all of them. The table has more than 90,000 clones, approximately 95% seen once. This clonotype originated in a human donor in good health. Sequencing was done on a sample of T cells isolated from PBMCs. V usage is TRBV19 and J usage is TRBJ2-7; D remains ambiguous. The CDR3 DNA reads TGTGCCAGTAGTAGCAACAGATACGAAGGTCACGAGCAGTACTTC. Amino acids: CASSSNRYEGHEQYF.